These 20 T cell receptor beta chains were sequenced from one sample in a study of regulatory T cells in long-lasting Graves disease (dated by TCRdb to 2020 to 2022). The library relied on multiplex PCR. The listed sequencing device is Illumina HiSeq 4000. iRepertoire HTBI primers and Arm-PCR amplification of CDR3 regions were used to construct TCR beta libraries. The raw public data were reprocessed by TCRdb itself: fastp quality trimming at Q25, MiXCR clonotype calling, in-frame beta chains only. CDR3 protein duplicates are merged, each entry listing the most common genes and DNA. This sample has 300,000 to 500,000 distinct CDR3 sequences in its table, and 20% to 25% of those were observed once. Together, the top ten hold around 21% of the sample. This specimen's time point label, interpreted: persistent/refractory GD, antithyroid drugs over 5 years with positive TRAb. For both TCR sequencing and RNA sequencing, RNA was extracted from PBMCs in TRIzol.

This material consisted of peripheral blood mononuclear cells (PBMCs), taken when the disease was refractory, from a patient treated with antithyroid drugs. The receptors originated from a female donor with Graves disease.

In its sample, this clonotype was seen a few times. The rearrangement links TRBV9 to TRBJ2-5; D gene uncertain. Germline V gene data show CDR1 as SGDLS and CDR2 as YYNGEE. The CDR3 length is 12 residues. DNA of the CDR3: TGTGCGTCTCGGCTGAAACAAGAGACCCAGTACTTC. Translation: CASRLKQETQYF.

The chain carries TRBV30 and TRBJ1-2; TRBD1 matches at 11 bases. Germline V gene data show CDR1 as GTSNPN and CDR2 as SVGIG (reference sequence). Trimming removed 1 base from V and 1 base from J; junction bases left unmatched: 5. The CDR3 has 16 amino acids. CDR3 nucleotides: TGTGCCTGGAGTGGGGACAGGGGGGCCCTTAACTATGGCTACACCTTC. It encodes CAWSGDRGALNYGYTF.

This clonotype was detected a few times. The chain links TRBV2 to TRBJ2-2; TRBD2 is a possible D gene (5 bases). The CDR3 extends over 14 amino acids. In germline, CDR1 is SNHLY, CDR2 FYNNEI. Trimming cost V 5 bases and J 5 bases, with 12 bases left between them. The CDR3 DNA follows: TGTGCCAGCAGTACTAGAGAGGGAACCGGGGAGCTGTTTTTT. It codes for CASSTREGTGELFF.

This clonotype was recorded a few times. The CDR3 bases are TGTGCCAGCAGTTTAGGGGCAGGGGTTGTCACCGGGGAGCTGTTTTTT. This translates into CASSLGAGVVTGELFF. The J gene is TRBJ2-2, the V gene TRBV12-3 or TRBV12-4; TRBD1 is a possible D gene (6 bases). The CDR3 is 16 amino acids. Trimming shortened V by 1 base and J by 4 bases, and 13 bases separated the two germline ends.

The rearrangement joins TRBV20-1 to TRBJ2-3, with 9 bases aligning to TRBD2. This CDR3 spans 14 amino acids. Germline V gene lookup returns CDR1 DFQATT and CDR2 SNEGSKA (reference sequence). Trimming took 6 bases from V and 1 from J; bases not matched to a gene: 5. For the CDR3, the DNA is TGCAGTGCAGCCCGGACTAGCGGCACAGATACGCAGTATTTT. This gives the protein CSAARTSGTDTQYF.

The CDR3 nucleotides are TGTGCCAGCGTCGGACAGGGGGTGCCCGATAATTCACCCCTCCACTTT. It yields the protein CASVGQGVPDNSPLHF. This sequence joins TRBV6-1 and TRBJ1-6, with 10 bases that match TRBD1. V dropped 8 bases and J dropped 5; count of bases not matched to a gene: 9. The CDR3 loop spans 16 amino acids. Looked up from germline, CDR1 is MNHNS and CDR2 is SASEGT.

The chain has TRBV7-9 and TRBJ1-4, with 9 bases aligning to TRBD1. CDR1 and CDR2 from the germline V gene are SEHNR and FQNEAQ (reference sequence). The CDR3 is 15 residues long. Trimming cost V 5 bases and J 5 bases; bases outside gene matches: 6. The CDR3 coding sequence is TGTGCCAGCAGCCCCTCCGGGACAGGGAATGAAAAACTGTTTTTT. Translating it yields CASSPSGTGNEKLFF. Full variable domain (missing parts from reference TRBV7-9 and TRBJ1-4): DTGVSQNPRHKITKRGQNVTFRCDPISEHNRLYWYRQTLGQGPEFLTYFQNEAQLEKSRLLSDRFSAERPKGSFSTLEIQRTEQGDSAMYLCASSPSGTGNEKLFFGSGTQLSVL.

The sample holds many counts of this clonotype. The chain recombines TRBV2 with TRBJ2-2; possibly TRBD1 for D (6 bases). This CDR3 spans 15 amino acids. The V gene's germline CDR1 is SNHLY and CDR2 FYNNEI. V was shortened by 5 bases and J by 6 bases, with 16 bases between the two germline ends. The CDR3 nucleotides are TGTGCCAGCAGTCCAGGGGCCTACCGATCCGGGGAGCTGTTTTTT. Its protein product is CASSPGAYRSGELFF. The entire variable domain, with the rest obtained from reference TRBV2 and TRBJ2-2, is as follows: EPEVTQTPSHQVTQMGQEVILRCVPISNHLYFYWYRQILGQKVEFLVSFYNNEISEKSEIFDDQFSVERPDGSNFTLKIRSTKLEDSAMYFCASSPGAYRSGELFFGEGSRLTVL.

As for this clonotype: Since no conserved phenylalanine or tryptophan closes the CDR3, a read error is the likely cause. V gene TRBV27 combines with J gene TRBJ2-2, with D possibly matching TRBD1 (6 bases). Germline V gene sequence: CDR1 MNHEY, CDR2 SMNVEV (reference sequence). V lost 11 bases to trimming and J lost 3 bases, with 19 bases between them. The CDR3 has 15 residues. CDR3 DNA: TGTGCCGGTGCCACAGGGCGTCTTGACACCGGGGAGCTGTTTCTT. This sequence encodes CAGATGRLDTGELFL.

This clonotype was seen only a few times. The chain carries TRBV18 and TRBJ1-5; D not resolved. The V end lost 1 base, the J end lost 1 base, and 5 bases lay between the germline ends. Germline loops: CDR1 KGHSH, CDR2 LQKENI. This CDR3 comprises 14 residues. CDR3 residues: CASSPLGSNQPQHF. The CDR3 coding sequence is TGTGCCAGCTCACCACTCGGGAGCAATCAGCCCCAGCATTTT.

Only a few counts were recorded for this clonotype. As DNA, the CDR3 is TGTGCCAGCATCTCAGAGAATAGCAATCAGCCCCAGCATTTT. This translates into CASISENSNQPQHF. The chain links TRBV6-1 to TRBJ1-5; D is undetermined. V was clipped by 7 bases and J by 0 bases, with 10 bases between them. Germline lookup yields CDR1 MNHNS and CDR2 SASEGT. The CDR3 length is 14 residues.

This clonotype has ten or more counts. This chain links TRBV6-1 with TRBJ1-6; no definite D call. The CDR3 consists of 14 residues. V lost 2 bases, J lost 9 bases, and 11 bases lay in between. Germline CDR1 and CDR2: MNHNS and SASEGT. The DNA of the CDR3 is TGTGCCAGCAGTGAACGGGGTTTTGGTTCACCCCTCCACTTT. This codes for CASSERGFGSPLHF.

This clonotype was observed a handful of times. V gene TRBV27 combines with J gene TRBJ2-7; D gene uncertain. CDR3 length: 15 residues. Germline lookup yields CDR1 MNHEY and CDR2 SMNVEV (reference sequence). Between the trimmed V and J ends, which lost 2 bases and 0 bases, there was a span of 11 bases. The CDR3 sequence: CASSLMVGPSYEQYF. CDR3 in DNA: TGTGCCAGCAGTTTAATGGTAGGGCCCTCCTACGAGCAGTACTTC.

In its sample, this clonotype was seen a few times. The rearrangement uses TRBV14 and TRBJ2-1; the match to TRBD2 covers 9 bases. Per the germline V gene, CDR1 is SGHDN and CDR2 is FVKESK. The CDR3 spans 16 residues. V shed 4 bases and J 2 bases; nucleotides not matched to a gene: 6. The CDR3 is CASSPLGTSPYNEQFF. The CDR3 DNA is TGTGCCAGCAGCCCACTCGGGACTAGCCCCTACAATGAGCAGTTCTTC.

This clonotype has a handful of counts. This chain connects TRBV20-1 to TRBJ1-1; weak D call: TRBD1 (5 bases). V lost 2 bases to trimming and J lost 8 bases, with 12 bases between them. Germline CDR1 DFQATT, CDR2 SNEGSKA (reference sequence). The CDR3 is 12 residues long. As DNA, the CDR3 is TGCAGTGCTAGACCCCGGGACCTCGAAGCTTTCTTT. This gives the protein CSARPRDLEAFF.

This clonotype came up many times. This chain connects TRBV18 to TRBJ2-5; 9 bases align to TRBD2. The CDR3 has 15 residues. Germline CDR1 is KGHSH and CDR2 is LQKENI. Trimming removed 4 bases from V and 5 bases from J; junction bases left unmatched: 8. The CDR3 DNA is TGTGCCAGCTCACTAGCGGGAGAACTTTGGGAGACCCAGTACTTC. It yields the protein CASSLAGELWETQYF.

This clonotype turned up a few times. V and J are TRBV12-3 or TRBV12-4 and TRBJ2-5, with 15 nucleotides matching TRBD2. This CDR3 is 15 amino acids long. The V segment lost 4 bases and the J segment 5 bases; nucleotides outside the gene matches: 2. Here the CDR3 reads CASSWTSGRAETQYF. The DNA of the CDR3 is TGTGCCAGCAGTTGGACTAGCGGGAGGGCCGAGACCCAGTACTTC.

The gene calls are TRBV18 and TRBJ2-7; 9 bases match TRBD2. The V gene's germline CDR1 is KGHSH and CDR2 LQKENI. There are 15 residues in the CDR3. Unmatched junction bases numbered 12, after V lost 6 bases and J lost 6 bases. The CDR3 nucleotides are TGTGCCAGCTCTCAAAAGTCCGGGACTAGCAGCGAGCAGTACTTC. This codes for CASSQKSGTSSEQYF.

This clonotype was seen at least ten times. The V call is TRBV27, the J call TRBJ1-6, with 10 bases that match TRBD1. This CDR3 region has 16 residues. Trimming took 10 bases from V and 4 from J; bases not matched to a gene: 10. Germline V gene data show CDR1 as MNHEY and CDR2 as SMNVEV (reference sequence). Here the CDR3 reads CATAGGDRGYNSPLHF. Written as DNA, the CDR3 is TGTGCCACCGCCGGCGGGGACAGGGGTTATAATTCACCCCTCCACTTT.

Many counts were recorded for this clonotype. The chain combines TRBV18 with TRBJ2-5; either TRBD1 or TRBD2 may supply D (5 bases each). The CDR3 has 13 amino acids. The ends were cut back, 4 bases at V and 5 bases at J, with 11 bases in the middle. Germline values: CDR1 KGHSH, CDR2 LQKENI. The CDR3 DNA reads TGTGCCAGCTCACGGGGGAGTTCGGAGACCCAGTACTTC. Protein sequence: CASSRGSSETQYF.